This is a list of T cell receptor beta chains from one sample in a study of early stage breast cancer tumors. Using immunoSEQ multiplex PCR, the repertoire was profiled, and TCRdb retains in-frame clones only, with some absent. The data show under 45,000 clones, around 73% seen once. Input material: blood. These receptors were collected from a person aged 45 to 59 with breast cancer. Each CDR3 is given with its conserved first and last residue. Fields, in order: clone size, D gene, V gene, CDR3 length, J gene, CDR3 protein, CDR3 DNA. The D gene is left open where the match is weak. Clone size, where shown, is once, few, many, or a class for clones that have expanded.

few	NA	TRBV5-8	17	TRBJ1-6	CASSLGQYRSYNSPLHF	TGTGCCAGCAGCTTGGGACAGTACCGCTCCTATAATTCACCCCTCCACTTT
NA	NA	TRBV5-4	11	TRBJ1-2	CASSLGGGYTF	TGTGCCAGCAGCTTGGGCGGTGGCTACACCTTC
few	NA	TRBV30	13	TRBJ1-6	CAWSRPGSSPLHF	TGTGCCTGGAGTCGCCCGGGGAGTTCACCCCTCCACTTT
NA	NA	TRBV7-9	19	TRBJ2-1	CASSLQLVTGPYSNNEQFF	TGTGCCAGCAGCTTACAACTTGTCACAGGGCCATATTCAAACAATGAGCAGTTCTTC
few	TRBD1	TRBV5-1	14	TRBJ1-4	CASSPDREGEKLFF	TGCGCCAGCAGCCCGGACAGGGAGGGGGAAAAACTGTTTTTT
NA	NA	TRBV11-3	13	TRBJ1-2	CASSPDIDYGYTF	TGTGCCAGCAGTCCCGACATTGACTATGGCTACACCTTC
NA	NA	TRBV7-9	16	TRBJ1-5	CASSSVPGEGNQPQHF	TGTGCCAGCAGCTCCGTGCCGGGGGAAGGCAATCAGCCCCAGCATTTT
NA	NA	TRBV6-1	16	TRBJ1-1	CASSVFQGNMNTEAFF	TGTGCCAGCAGTGTTTTTCAGGGGAACATGAACACTGAAGCTTTCTTT
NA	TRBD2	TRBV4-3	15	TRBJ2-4	CASSTGTRMQNIQYF	TGCGCCAGCAGCACGGGGACTAGAATGCAAAACATTCAGTACTTC
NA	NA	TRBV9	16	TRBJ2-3	CASSTPRESSTDTQYF	TGTGCCAGCAGCACACCTCGGGAGAGTAGCACAGATACGCAGTATTTT
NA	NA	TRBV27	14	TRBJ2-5	CASSLSYRQETQYF	TGTGCCAGCAGTTTATCATACAGGCAAGAGACCCAGTACTTC
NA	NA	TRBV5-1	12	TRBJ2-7	CASSQDTYEQYF	TGCGCCAGCAGCCAAGACACCTACGAGCAGTACTTC
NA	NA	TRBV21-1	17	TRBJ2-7	CASSKRESLESSYEQYF	TGTGCCAGCAGCAAAAGAGAGTCGCTGGAGAGCTCCTACGAGCAGTACTTC
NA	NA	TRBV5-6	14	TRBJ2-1	CASSFSNPGNEQFF	TGTGCCAGCAGCTTTTCCAACCCGGGGAATGAGCAGTTCTTC
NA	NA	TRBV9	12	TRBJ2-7	CASSGRSYEQYF	TGTGCCAGCAGCGGTCGCTCCTACGAGCAGTACTTC
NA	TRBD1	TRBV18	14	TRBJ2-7	CASSPGTDSYEQYF	TGTGCCAGCTCACCCGGGACAGACTCCTACGAGCAGTACTTC
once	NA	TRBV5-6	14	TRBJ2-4	CASSFWGGENIQYF	TGTGCCAGCAGCTTCTGGGGAGGAGAAAACATTCAGTACTTC
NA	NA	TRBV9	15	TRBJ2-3	CASSVGGVSTDTQYF	TGTGCCAGCAGCGTAGGGGGCGTTAGCACAGATACGCAGTATTTT
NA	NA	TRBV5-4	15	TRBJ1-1	CASSLVDTGTAEAFF	TGTGCCAGCAGCTTGGTGGACACAGGGACCGCTGAAGCTTTCTTT
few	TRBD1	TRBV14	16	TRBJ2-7	CASSATPGQGIYEQYF	TGTGCCAGCAGCGCTACCCCGGGACAGGGGATCTACGAGCAGTACTTC
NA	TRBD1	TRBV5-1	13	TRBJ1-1	CASRLTGDTEAFF	TGCGCCAGCAGACTGACAGGGGACACTGAAGCTTTCTTT
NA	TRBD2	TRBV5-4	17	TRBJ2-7	CASSLAGFAGGLYEQYF	TGTGCCAGCAGCTTGGCTGGGTTCGCGGGAGGACTCTACGAGCAGTACTTC
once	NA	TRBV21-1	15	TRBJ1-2	CASSKGTGDNYGYTF	TGTGCCAGCAGCAAAGGGACAGGGGATAATTATGGCTACACCTTC
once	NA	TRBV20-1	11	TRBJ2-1	CSASGSNEQFF	TGCAGTGCTAGCGGGAGTAATGAGCAGTTCTTC
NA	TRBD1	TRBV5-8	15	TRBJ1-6	CASSLQGGINSPLHF	TGTGCCAGCAGCTTGCAGGGGGGAATTAATTCACCCCTCCACTTT
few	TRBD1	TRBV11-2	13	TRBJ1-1	CASSRDRNTEAFF	TGTGCCAGCAGCCGGGACAGGAACACTGAAGCTTTCTTT
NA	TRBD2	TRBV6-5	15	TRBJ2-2	CASSAWEGRFGELFF	TGTGCCAGCAGTGCCTGGGAGGGGCGCTTCGGGGAGCTGTTTTTT
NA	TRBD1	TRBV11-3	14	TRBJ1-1	CASSLGAGGREAFF	TGTGCCAGCAGCTTAGGAGCAGGGGGCCGCGAAGCTTTCTTT
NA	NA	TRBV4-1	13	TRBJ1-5	CASSRGGLEPQHF	TGCGCCAGCAGCCGAGGGGGACTAGAGCCCCAGCATTTT
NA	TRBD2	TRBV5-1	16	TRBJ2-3	CASSLGLAGPTDTQYF	TGCGCCAGCAGCTTGGGACTAGCGGGACCCACAGATACGCAGTATTTT
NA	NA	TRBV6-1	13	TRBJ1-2	CASSEGTHSGYTF	TGTGCCAGCAGTGAAGGGACACACTCTGGCTACACCTTC
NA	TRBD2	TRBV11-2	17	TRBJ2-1	CASSLTLAGAGRNEQFF	TGTGCCAGCAGCTTGACACTAGCGGGAGCAGGGCGCAATGAGCAGTTCTTC
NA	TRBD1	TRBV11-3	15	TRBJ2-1	CASSFTGVEDNEQFF	TGTGCCAGCAGTTTTACAGGGGTAGAAGACAATGAGCAGTTCTTC